This record looks at one T cell receptor (beta chain) sequence and its context. The data were taken from a study of blood T cell repertoires in COVID-19. Germline V gives CDR1 SNHLY, CDR2 FYNNEI. The ends lost 7 bases at V and 11 bases at J; junction bases unmatched: 11. The CDR3 extends over 14 amino acids. Produced via immunoSEQ multiplex PCR; TCRdb's table is partial and in-frame only. The sample lists about 250,000 clones; roughly 89% were seen once. Sequences were obtained from peripheral blood. The J gene is TRBJ1-1, the V gene TRBV2; TRBD1 matches at 12 bases. The origin of this receptor is a woman in her forties who had recovered from COVID-19. Here the CDR3 reads CASIPRDRGRDAFF. Here the CDR3 DNA reads TGTGCCAGCATTCCCCGGGACAGGGGGCGGGATGCTTTCTTT.